What follows are 30 T cell receptor beta chains derived from one specimen sequenced in a study of cytomegalovirus exposure and HLA in healthy donors. Primers for the PCR totalled 60 Vbeta and 13 Jbeta. TCRdb's table, derived via immunoSEQ multiplex PCR, lists solely in-frame clones and lacks some. The data hold 200,000 or so clones, with 65% to 85% observed a single time. The sequenced sample consisted of PBMCs. The origin of the receptors is a boy aged 2 to 10 in good health and CMV-seronegative.

The chain employs TRBV27 and TRBJ2-7, with D perhaps TRBD1 (7 bases). CDR1 MNHEY and CDR2 SMNVEV come from the germline V gene (reference sequence). The CDR3 spans 12 residues. Trimming left V 9 bases short and J 6 bases short, with 15 bases between. The CDR3 DNA follows: TGTGCCAGTACCTATCAGGGGGGCGAGCAGTACTTC. Protein product: CASTYQGGEQYF.

This clone has only one observation. The V and J genes are TRBV10-3 and TRBJ1-2, with D tentatively TRBD1 (6 bases). Trimming shortened V by 2 bases and J by 1 base, and 17 bases separated the two germline ends. In germline, CDR1 is ENHRY, CDR2 SYGVKD. This CDR3 spans 17 amino acids. The CDR3 sequence: CAISEPGTQALNYGYTF. The CDR3, as DNA: TGTGCCATCAGTGAGCCCGGGACACAGGCACTTAACTATGGCTACACCTTC.

The chain couples TRBV27 to TRBJ2-7, with 7 bases fitting TRBD2. Germline trimming cut 5 bases from V and 7 bases from J; bases unmatched to any gene: 14. CDR3 length: 15 amino acids. Germline CDR1 and CDR2: MNHEY and SMNVEV (reference sequence). This chain's CDR3 is CASSTGEGRVYEQYF. The CDR3 nucleotides read TGTGCCAGCAGTACTGGGGAGGGGCGCGTGTATGAGCAGTACTTC.

The CDR3 region has the DNA TGTGCCAGCAGCAGGCGGCTCGGATGGCGGGGGCCCTACAATGAGCAGTTCTTC. Translating gives CASSRRLGWRGPYNEQFF. The chain combines TRBV5-4 with TRBJ2-1, with D perhaps TRBD2 (7 bases). Per germline, CDR1 SGHNT and CDR2 YYREEE (reference sequence). Trimming took 4 bases from V and 2 from J, leaving 22 bases between them. This CDR3 has 18 amino acids.

The V call is TRBV10-3, the J call TRBJ2-3, with D unclear. The V and J ends lost 11 bases and 0 bases respectively, with 18 bases between them. CDR1 is ENHRY and CDR2 is SYGVKD in the germline V gene. The CDR3 loop spans 15 amino acids. DNA for the CDR3: TGTGCCGCCCGAGCAGGCCAGCTCAGCACAGATACGCAGTATTTT. Protein: CAARAGQLSTDTQYF.

The CDR3 region is CASSPGGIGELFF. In DNA, the CDR3 is TGTGCCAGCAGCCCAGGGGGCATCGGGGAGCTGTTTTTT. This chain joins TRBV7-3 and TRBJ2-2, with 8 nucleotides matching TRBD1. Germline CDR1 and CDR2: SGHTA and FQGTGA. V gave up 5 bases and J gave up 7 bases; unmatched junction bases: 3. The CDR3 runs 13 residues.

This clone was found a few times. The gene calls are TRBV6-6 and TRBJ1-1; TRBD1 might be the D (6 bases). CDR3 length: 13 residues. The germline gives CDR1 MNHNY, CDR2 SVGAGI (reference sequence). With 2 bases removed from V and 11 bases from J, the gap between germline ends came to 15 bases. CDR3 in amino acids: CASSYDYRAGAFF. For the CDR3, the DNA is TGTGCCAGCAGTTACGATTACAGGGCCGGGGCTTTCTTT.

The chain is built from TRBV6-5 and TRBJ2-4, with D maybe TRBD1 (7 bases). This CDR3 contains 15 residues. Trimming left V 5 bases short and J 2 bases short, with 13 bases between. Germline V lookup: CDR1 MNHEY, CDR2 SVGAGI. CDR3 residues: CASSAQGGTKNIQYF. The CDR3 DNA follows: TGTGCCAGCAGTGCCCAGGGGGGCACCAAAAACATTCAGTACTTC.

As to this clone: The sample has other DNA sequences that encode this CDR3 too. The gene calls are TRBV6-5 and TRBJ1-1, with a weak D call TRBD1 (5 bases). This CDR3 has 11 residues. CDR1 is MNHEY and CDR2 is SVGAGI in the germline V gene. V lost 9 bases and J 1 base, leaving 6 bases between the germline ends. The CDR3 coding sequence is TGTGCCAGTACAGGGAACACTGAAGCTTTCTTT. Its translation: CASTGNTEAFF.

A single count supports this clone. The chain joins TRBV12-5 to TRBJ2-7, with TRBD1 matching 7 bases. Germline CDR1 and CDR2: LGHNT and FRNRAP. This CDR3 contains 23 residues. The trim removed 0 bases at V and 6 bases at J, leaving 32 bases unmatched. The CDR3 coding sequence is TGTGCTAGTGGTTTGGTTAATTTTGGCCAGGGGGAGCTTAAGGGGACCCGCCTTGTCGAGCAGTACTTC. As protein: CASGLVNFGQGELKGTRLVEQYF.

The CDR3 coding sequence is TGTGCCAGCAGCTTAGGCGGGGGGGGGTACGAGCAGTACTTC. Its translation is CASSLGGGGYEQYF. The rearrangement uses TRBV7-2 and TRBJ2-7, with 9 positions matching TRBD2. This CDR3 is built from 14 residues. Germline CDR1 SGHTA, CDR2 FQGNSA. V lost 1 base, J lost 4 bases, and 2 bases stayed unmatched. The whole variable domain, remainder taken from reference TRBV7-2 and TRBJ2-7, is GAGVSQSPSNKVTEKGKDVELRCDPISGHTALYWYRQSLGQGLEFLIYFQGNSAPDKSGLPSDRFSAERTGGSVSTLTIQRTQQEDSAVYLCASSLGGGGYEQYFGPGTRLTVT.

This chain uses TRBV12-5 with TRBJ2-7; 10 nucleotides line up with TRBD2. This CDR3 contains 19 residues. J was trimmed by 7 bases and V by 0 bases; bases with no gene match: 18. From germline, CDR1 is LGHNT and CDR2 FRNRAP. The CDR3 reads CASGLVLRGRAGLAREQYF. The CDR3 DNA follows: TGTGCTAGTGGTTTGGTACTCCGGGGCAGAGCGGGACTAGCGAGGGAGCAGTACTTC.

This chain joins TRBV15 and TRBJ2-2, with 8 bases lining up with TRBD1. This CDR3 is built from 15 residues. CDR1 is LNHNV and CDR2 is YYDKDF in the germline V gene (reference sequence). The trim removed 3 bases at V and 6 bases at J, leaving 6 bases unmatched. The CDR3 nucleotides are TGTGCCACCAGCAGTCGCAGGGGGCTGGCCGGGGAGCTGTTTTTT. Residues: CATSSRRGLAGELFF.

The rearrangement joins TRBV4-2 to TRBJ2-2; 8 bases are a match to TRBD2. Germline lookup yields CDR1 LGHNA and CDR2 YNFKEQ. This CDR3 has 17 amino acids. Unmatched junction bases numbered 10, after V lost 2 bases and J lost 5 bases. For the CDR3, the DNA is TGTGCCAGCAGCCAACGTCCGTTTCGGGGGGGGACCGGGGAGCTGTTTTTT. Translation: CASSQRPFRGGTGELFF.

V and J are TRBV6-6 and TRBJ1-3, with D tentatively TRBD1 (5 bases). From germline, CDR1 is MNHNY and CDR2 SVGAGI (reference sequence). V dropped 8 bases and J dropped 4 bases, with 9 bases sitting between them. The CDR3 covers 12 residues. The CDR3: CASSGGGNTIYF. The CDR3 nucleotides read TGTGCCAGCTCGGGGGGGGGAAACACCATATATTTT.

This chain uses TRBV10-3 with TRBJ2-1; TRBD1 matches 11 bases. The CDR3 has 15 residues. Germline CDR1 and CDR2: ENHRY and SYGVKD. Trimming removed 5 bases from V and 7 bases from J; junction bases left unmatched: 7. DNA of the CDR3: TGTGCCATCAGTCTCGGACAGGGGGCATGGAATGAGCAGTTCTTC. Translation gives CAISLGQGAWNEQFF.

The chain has TRBV19 and TRBJ2-6; D remains ambiguous. This CDR3 is built from 14 residues. The germline V and J ends were trimmed by 5 bases and 1 base, with 6 bases remaining between them. The germline V gene encodes CDR1 LNHDA and CDR2 SQIVND (reference sequence). CDR3 in DNA: TGTGCCAGTAGTGCGGTGTCTGGGGCCAACGTCCTGACTTTC. As protein: CASSAVSGANVLTF. Looking up the rest from reference TRBV19 and TRBJ2-6 gives the full variable domain: DGGITQSPKYLFRKEGQNVTLSCEQNLNHDAMYWYRQDPGQGLRLIYYSQIVNDFQKGDIAEGYSVSREKKESFPLTVTSAQKNPTAFYLCASSAVSGANVLTFGAGSRLTVL.

This chain links TRBV4-1 with TRBJ1-1; tentative D call: TRBD1 (6 bases). With 1 base removed from V and 0 bases from J, the gap between germline ends came to 15 bases. From germline, CDR1 is MGHRA and CDR2 YSYEKL. The CDR3 loop spans 17 amino acids. Here the CDR3 DNA reads TGCGCCAGCAGCCAAGGGGGTTACAGGGCTCTGAACACTGAAGCTTTCTTT. It codes for CASSQGGYRALNTEAFF.

V usage is TRBV27 and J usage is TRBJ1-2, with 9 bases that match TRBD1. The CDR3 extends over 13 amino acids. V lost 3 bases and J lost 6; bases outside the gene matches: 2. The germline gives CDR1 MNHEY, CDR2 SMNVEV (reference sequence). CDR3 in amino acids: CASSFWDRDGYTF. CDR3 nucleotides: TGTGCCAGCAGTTTTTGGGACAGGGATGGCTACACCTTC.

The chain employs TRBV7-2 and TRBJ1-3; D remains ambiguous. Germline V gives CDR1 SGHTA, CDR2 FQGNSA. Trimming shortened V by 3 bases and J by 5 bases, and 8 bases separated the two germline ends. CDR3 length equals 13 residues. CDR3 DNA sequence: TGTGCCAGCAGCTTTGCAGTGCGAAACACCATATATTTT. Translating gives CASSFAVRNTIYF.

The chain couples TRBV11-2 to TRBJ2-3, with 9 bases matching TRBD2. V was clipped by 1 base and J by 3 bases; unmatched bases: 2. The germline V gene has CDR1 SGHAT and CDR2 FQNNGV. CDR3 length equals 15 residues. The CDR3 loop is CASSLVAGGTDTQYF. The CDR3 coding sequence is TGTGCCAGCAGCTTAGTGGCGGGAGGGACAGATACGCAGTATTTT.

The CDR3 is CASSIGSLTNEQFF. CDR3 nucleotides: TGTGCCAGTAGTATTGGGAGTTTGACAAATGAGCAGTTCTTC. The gene calls are TRBV19 and TRBJ2-1; D might be TRBD2 (5 bases). Germline V CDR1 and CDR2: LNHDA, SQIVND (reference sequence). Trimming took 3 bases from V and 7 from J, leaving 13 bases between them. This CDR3 contains 14 residues.

This rearrangement joins TRBV19 to TRBJ2-1; D ambiguous. Germline V gene lookup returns CDR1 LNHDA and CDR2 SQIVND (reference sequence). V lost 3 bases and J lost 15, with 18 bases in between. The CDR3 has 13 amino acids. The CDR3 reads CASSMSLFGWWFF. The CDR3 coding sequence is TGTGCCAGTAGTATGTCGTTATTTGGCTGGTGGTTCTTC.

This clone was seen a single time. The V call is TRBV7-6, the J call TRBJ1-1; D remains ambiguous. Germline V gives CDR1 SGHVS, CDR2 FNYEAQ. With 2 bases removed from V and 4 bases from J, the gap between germline ends came to 20 bases. The CDR3 covers 17 residues. The CDR3 loop is CASSLSSLSQDSTEAFF. The CDR3 nucleotides read TGTGCCAGCAGCTTATCCTCCTTATCCCAGGATTCCACTGAAGCTTTCTTT.

V gene TRBV19 combines with J gene TRBJ1-5, with a weak D call TRBD1 (5 bases). The CDR3 extends over 15 amino acids. Trimming took 5 bases from V and 1 from J, leaving 12 bases between them. Looked up from germline, CDR1 is LNHDA and CDR2 is SQIVND (reference sequence). In DNA form, the CDR3 reads TGTGCCAGTAGTGGTAAGGGGTTGAGCAATCAGCCCCAGCATTTT. It encodes CASSGKGLSNQPQHF.

This chain links TRBV4-1 with TRBJ2-5; D is perhaps TRBD1 (6 bases). This CDR3 contains 19 residues. Germline-derived CDR1 and CDR2 are MGHRA and YSYEKL. V lost 2 bases and J lost 4, with 26 bases in between. CDR3 bases: TGCGCCAGCAGCCAAAGAGGCCCTTTCACACAGGGCGGTGGAGAGACCCAGTACTTC. Translating gives CASSQRGPFTQGGGETQYF.

The chain carries TRBV7-2 and TRBJ1-2; a weak D match, TRBD1 (6 bases). Trimming took 2 bases from V and 8 from J, leaving 18 bases between them. The CDR3 contains 15 residues. Germline V gene lookup returns CDR1 SGHTA and CDR2 FQGNSA. DNA of the CDR3: TGTGCCAGCAGCTTAAGGAGAACAGGGCAAGGGGGCTACACCTTC. Its translation is CASSLRRTGQGGYTF.

The chain has TRBV25-1 and TRBJ1-3, with 8 bases matching TRBD1. Germline V gives CDR1 MGHDK, CDR2 SYGVNS. V lost 5 bases and J lost 3; bases outside the gene matches: 0. This CDR3 is built from 13 residues. The CDR3 loop reads CASSTGGGNTIYF. CDR3 bases: TGTGCCAGCAGTACAGGGGGTGGAAACACCATATATTTT.

The chain couples TRBV9 to TRBJ2-3, with D hard to call. The germline CDR1 and CDR2 sequences are SGDLS and YYNGEE. The CDR3 is made up of 16 amino acids. V was clipped by 1 base and J by 0 bases, with 12 bases between them. The chain's CDR3 is CASSVSPHSSTDTQYF. The CDR3 region has the DNA TGTGCCAGCAGCGTATCCCCTCACTCTAGCACAGATACGCAGTATTTT.

The gene calls are TRBV2 and TRBJ1-2; D unclear. CDR1 is SNHLY and CDR2 is FYNNEI in the germline V gene. This CDR3 spans 13 amino acids. With 4 bases removed from V and 6 bases from J, the gap between germline ends came to 12 bases. CDR3 region: CASSGLTRNGYTF. CDR3 DNA: TGTGCCAGCAGTGGACTCACCCGCAATGGCTACACCTTC.